This T cell receptor beta chain was documented in a study of early T cells in non-severe SARS-CoV-2 infection. Whole-study context: The authors sequenced bulk RNA from unsorted whole blood, leaving chains unpaired.

Turning to this clonotype: The antigen is unknown.

The V gene end was trimmed by 0 bases and the J gene end by 8 bases; junction bases not matched to a gene: 7. CDR3 length: 16 amino acids. Germline V gene lookup returns CDR1 KGHDR and CDR2 SFDVKD. Unique molecular identifiers were added to individual cDNA molecules. TCRdb re-called the 5' RACE reads with MiXCR, one entry per CDR3 protein. The sample includes more than 50,000 distinct CDR3 sequences, around 13% of them seen just once. Study-level results: Clonotype matching in VDJdb favored anti-spike CD8 responses and did not capture private and CD4 specificities.

This rearrangement joins TRBV24-1 to TRBJ2-1; 9 bases fit TRBD2. The starting material was whole blood, obtained at baseline. The clonotype comes from an adult who was a healthcare worker with PCR-confirmed SARS-CoV-2 infection or an uninfected control (not recorded which). Here the CDR3 DNA reads TGTGCCACCAGTGATTTGAGGCGGGAGGGCTCTCATGAGCAGTTCTTC. The encoded protein is CATSDLRREGSHEQFF.